Sequencing of this T cell receptor beta chain was carried out in a study of blood T cells in healthy people across ages. This clonotype was recorded at least ten times. This CDR3 has 11 amino acids. The V gene's germline CDR1 is DFQATT and CDR2 SNEGSKA (reference sequence). Trimming pared 3 bases from V and 2 bases from J, leaving 4 bases between. The authors ran a second PCR of roughly 6 to 11 cycles using a sample-barcoded 5' primer and a J-beta primer mix. TCRdb independently ran MiXCR on the 5' RACE reads; one entry per CDR3 protein. Among more than 750,000 distinct CDR3 sequences listed, roughly 29% were seen once. The sample was also reused in another study, on T cells of mothers and their children.

The rearrangement joins TRBV20-1 to TRBJ2-5, with D hard to call. The specimen sequenced was blood. This sequence was found in a middle-aged woman in good health. CDR3 DNA sequence: TGCAGTGCTAGTAAACAAGAGACCCAGTACTTC. It is translated as CSASKQETQYF.